This T cell receptor beta chain was sequenced during a study of vaccination and CD4 T cells after COVID-19. The study's findings and limits: The rise in median SARS-CoV-2-reactive clonotypes, from around 19 to 38, was not significant.

Documented treatment: roughly 11-day PBMC culture with coronavirus spike peptide pools or control peptides (ViraFEST assay). The Oncomine TCR Beta short-read assay was applied to DNA of cultured CD4+ T cells. TCRdb itself ran the PCR reads through MiXCR, one entry per CDR3 protein. Of about 13,000 distinct CDR3 sequences in the sample, under 55% were seen once. As to this clonotype: Its antigen is unidentified.

Germline V lookup: CDR1 SGHTA, CDR2 FQGNSA. Germline trimming cut 5 bases from V and 1 base from J; bases unmatched to any gene: 6. This CDR3 comprises 16 residues. The genes are TRBV7-2 and TRBJ2-3; TRBD2 matches at 10 bases. The sequencing used CD4+ T cells from blood, cultured in vitro, collected after SARS-CoV-2 vaccination. This sequence originates from a human donor who had recovered from COVID-19. CDR3 sequence: CASSGSSGGRTDTQYF. CDR3 bases: TGTGCCAGCAGCGGATCTAGCGGGGGACGCACAGATACGCAGTATTTT.